These 24 T cell receptor beta chains were sequenced from one sample in a study of T cell responses to AZD1222 COVID-19 vaccine. TCRdb keeps only in-frame clones here, not all; method: immunoSEQ multiplex PCR. The sample contains 100,000 or so clones, 70% to 90% of which appear only once. Source: peripheral blood, taken on day 0 of AZD1222 vaccination. The receptors shown here come from an adult in good health.

V and J are TRBV2 and TRBJ2-5; 7 bases agree with TRBD2. This CDR3 spans 15 amino acids. The ends lost 4 bases at V and 1 base at J; junction bases unmatched: 6. Germline CDR1 SNHLY, CDR2 FYNNEI. The CDR3 DNA follows: TGTGCCAGCAGTGGATCGACTAGCAGCCAAGAGACCCAGTACTTC. Its translation: CASSGSTSSQETQYF.

The chain links TRBV27 to TRBJ2-1; 9 positions agree with TRBD2. V lost 7 bases, J lost 6 bases, and 10 bases stayed unmatched. Germline assignment: CDR1 MNHEY and CDR2 SMNVEV (reference sequence). This CDR3 comprises 15 residues. CDR3 amino acids: CASTARVTSGNEQFF. In DNA, the CDR3 is TGTGCCAGCACCGCTCGAGTGACTAGCGGCAATGAGCAGTTCTTC.

The chain carries TRBV28 and TRBJ1-5; 7 bases are a match to TRBD1. CDR1 and CDR2 from the germline V gene are MDHEN and SYDVKM. The CDR3 has 15 amino acids. Unmatched junction bases numbered 9, after V lost 10 bases and J lost 0 bases. This CDR3 is CATTGTDFSNQPQHF. The DNA for the CDR3 is TGTGCCACAACTGGGACAGATTTTAGCAATCAGCCCCAGCATTTT.

This clone was detected once. The chain recombines TRBV15 with TRBJ1-6, with D possibly being TRBD1 (5 bases). V lost 0 bases and J lost 0, with 12 bases in between. Germline CDR1 is LNHNV and CDR2 is YYDKDF (reference sequence). This CDR3 has 18 residues. The CDR3 reads CATSRDRDASSYNSPLHF. The DNA of the CDR3 is TGTGCCACCAGCAGAGATCGGGACGCGAGCTCCTATAATTCACCCCTCCACTTT.

This sequence joins TRBV19 and TRBJ2-7; D possibly matches TRBD1 or TRBD2 (5 bases each). The CDR3 sequence is 14 residues long. Per germline, CDR1 LNHDA and CDR2 SQIVND (reference sequence). Trimming took off 9 bases at V and 6 bases at J, with 21 bases between the two ends. CDR3 sequence: CASANRDGFPEQYF. As DNA, the CDR3 is TGTGCCAGCGCAAACCGGGACGGCTTCCCCGAGCAGTACTTC.

Here the CDR3 DNA reads TGTGCCAGCAGTTCGTGGACAGGGGGTAGGGGCACTGAAGCTTTCTTT. It yields the protein CASSSWTGGRGTEAFF. V is TRBV27 and J is TRBJ1-1; 10 positions agree with TRBD1. Germline CDR1 is MNHEY and CDR2 is SMNVEV (reference sequence). V gave up 4 bases and J gave up 4 bases; unmatched junction bases: 9. The length of the CDR3 is 16 residues.

The CDR3 coding sequence is TGCAGCGTTGTTGGCGGGAGTTACACAGATACGCAGTATTTT. This gives the protein CSVVGGSYTDTQYF. The V and J genes are TRBV29-1 and TRBJ2-3; TRBD2 matches at 7 bases. V lost 4 bases, J lost 2 bases, and 6 bases stayed unmatched. The CDR3 has 14 amino acids. Germline V gives CDR1 SQVTM, CDR2 ANQGSEA.

The chain recombines TRBV7-9 with TRBJ1-5; 10 nucleotides agree with TRBD1. The germline V gene encodes CDR1 SEHNR and CDR2 FQNEAQ (reference sequence). With V trimmed by 5 bases and J by 6 bases, 4 bases remained unmatched. This CDR3 is built from 14 residues. CDR3 region: CASSPDRGSQPQHF. CDR3 sequence (DNA): TGTGCCAGCAGCCCGGACAGGGGGAGTCAGCCCCAGCATTTT.

The chain is built from TRBV6-5 and TRBJ2-7; tentative D call: TRBD1 (6 bases). V was shortened by 6 bases and J by 0 bases, with 15 bases between the two germline ends. Germline V gene lookup returns CDR1 MNHEY and CDR2 SVGAGI. The length of the CDR3 is 15 residues. DNA for the CDR3: TGTGCCAGCAGGGACAGATCCCAAAGCTCCTACGAGCAGTACGTC. Translating it yields CASRDRSQSSYEQYV.

This rearrangement joins TRBV4-1 to TRBJ1-1, with a tentative D call TRBD1 (5 bases). The V gene lost 0 bases and the J gene lost 6 bases, with 17 bases spanning the gap. The CDR3 extends over 16 amino acids. The V gene's germline CDR1 is MGHRA and CDR2 YSYEKL. CDR3 nucleotide sequence: TGCGCCAGCAGCCAAGAGATCCCAGGGAATTTGCCTGAAGCTTTCTTT. Translating gives CASSQEIPGNLPEAFF.

V usage is TRBV13 and J usage is TRBJ2-2; 7 positions match TRBD2. The V gene end was trimmed by 0 bases and the J gene end by 5 bases; junction bases not matched to a gene: 12. Germline CDR1 PRHDT, CDR2 FYEKMQ (reference sequence). This CDR3 has 18 residues. The CDR3, as DNA: TGTGCCAGCAGCTTAGGCCCCAGCGGGGATGATATTACCGGGGAGCTGTTTTTT. Protein sequence: CASSLGPSGDDITGELFF.

The chain has TRBV9 and TRBJ1-4; D might be TRBD1 (5 bases). The CDR3 extends over 15 amino acids. Trimming took 2 bases from V and 4 from J, leaving 12 bases between them. Germline lookup yields CDR1 SGDLS and CDR2 YYNGEE. CDR3 loop: CASSVGGSVNEKLFF. The CDR3, as DNA: TGTGCCAGCAGCGTTGGGGGGTCAGTTAATGAAAAACTGTTTTTT.

The rearrangement uses TRBV7-2 and TRBJ2-5; 9 nucleotides match TRBD1. Unmatched junction bases numbered 11, after V lost 4 bases and J lost 5 bases. This CDR3 region has 16 residues. CDR1 and CDR2 from the germline V gene are SGHTA and FQGNSA. CDR3 bases: TGTGCCAGCAGCTCTCGTGGGACAGGGTTTGGGGAGACCCAGTACTTC. It is translated as CASSSRGTGFGETQYF.

This chain links TRBV9 with TRBJ1-1; tentatively, D is TRBD1 (6 bases). Trimming took 2 bases from V and 3 from J, leaving 23 bases between them. There are 18 residues in the CDR3. Germline V gene data show CDR1 as SGDLS and CDR2 as YYNGEE. The DNA for the CDR3 is TGTGCCAGCAGCGTCCCCACACCACCAAACAGGGAGGACACTGAAGCTTTCTTT. It encodes CASSVPTPPNREDTEAFF.

The CDR3 spells CASSEALGQAGTEAFF. CDR3 DNA sequence: TGTGCCAGCAGTGAAGCCTTAGGACAGGCGGGAACTGAAGCTTTCTTT. The genes are TRBV6-1 and TRBJ1-1, with 7 bases matching TRBD1. The germline gives CDR1 MNHNS, CDR2 SASEGT. This CDR3 is 16 amino acids long. V lost 0 bases, J lost 5 bases, and 9 bases stayed unmatched.

This clone rates as medium-sized. The chain joins TRBV5-3 to TRBJ2-7; a possible D gene is TRBD2 (6 bases). TRBV5-3 is labeled an ORF, and its function is uncertain. Between the trimmed V and J ends, which lost 4 bases and 4 bases, there was a span of 15 bases. This CDR3 spans 14 amino acids. The CDR3 nucleotides are TGTGCCAGAAGCCCAGGGACTCAAAGGTACGAGCAGTACGTC. As protein: CARSPGTQRYEQYV.

The V gene is TRBV6-5, the J gene TRBJ1-6, with D perhaps TRBD1 (6 bases). The CDR3 has 14 residues. V was shortened by 4 bases and J by 5 bases, with 9 bases between the two germline ends. CDR1 is MNHEY and CDR2 is SVGAGI in the germline V gene. The CDR3 DNA reads TGTGCCAGCAGTTGGACAGCAAATAATTCACCCCTCCACTTT. Encoded protein: CASSWTANNSPLHF.

This clone has just a few counts. The genes are TRBV11-2 and TRBJ1-1, with 7 bases fitting TRBD1. Germline trimming cut 5 bases from V and 2 bases from J; bases unmatched to any gene: 8. The CDR3 length is 15 residues. Germline assignment: CDR1 SGHAT and CDR2 FQNNGV. Here the CDR3 reads CASSPQTGINTEAFF. The CDR3 coding sequence is TGTGCCAGCAGCCCCCAGACAGGGATCAACACTGAAGCTTTCTTT.

This chain uses TRBV7-2 with TRBJ1-1; D possibly corresponds to TRBD1 (5 bases). V lost 3 bases and J lost 0, with 11 bases in between. This CDR3 is 15 amino acids long. The V gene's germline CDR1 is SGHTA and CDR2 FQGNSA. CDR3 DNA sequence: TGTGCCAGCAGCTTGACAGTGTACATGAACACTGAAGCTTTCTTT. Translation gives CASSLTVYMNTEAFF.

The J gene is TRBJ2-1, the V gene TRBV5-4; D gene uncertain. This CDR3 is 11 amino acids long. V lost 4 bases and J 8 bases, leaving 7 bases between the germline ends. CDR1 and CDR2 from the germline V gene are SGHNT and YYREEE (reference sequence). This CDR3 is CASSLDYEQFF. CDR3 DNA: TGTGCCAGCAGCCTCGATTATGAGCAGTTCTTC.

The CDR3 is CASSYTQGNSGNTIYF. The CDR3 coding sequence is TGTGCCAGCAGTTACACACAGGGCAACTCTGGAAACACCATATATTTT. The V and J genes are TRBV6-5 and TRBJ1-3; D possibly corresponds to TRBD1 (6 bases). The V gene's germline CDR1 is MNHEY and CDR2 SVGAGI. Trimming removed 2 bases from V and 0 bases from J, with 11 bases in between. The CDR3 covers 16 residues.

The chain couples TRBV6-5 to TRBJ1-2; D is uncertain. This CDR3 is 13 amino acids long. V lost 4 bases and J lost 0, with 6 bases in between. CDR1 is MNHEY and CDR2 is SVGAGI in the germline V gene. The DNA of the CDR3 is TGTGCCAGCAGTTTAGACGCTAACTATGGCTACACCTTC. Translating it yields CASSLDANYGYTF.

This clone occurred once. J is TRBJ1-4 and V is TRBV19, with D unclear. CDR1 and CDR2 from the germline V gene are LNHDA and SQIVND (reference sequence). Trimming pared 5 bases from V and 0 bases from J, leaving 10 bases between. This CDR3 has 15 amino acids. CDR3 residues: CASSSGSSTNEKLFF. CDR3 DNA: TGTGCCAGTAGTTCGGGCAGCTCAACTAATGAAAAACTGTTTTTT.

The chain is built from TRBV7-6 and TRBJ2-5, with 10 nucleotides matching TRBD1. The length of the CDR3 is 15 residues. V shed 6 bases and J 7 bases; nucleotides not matched to a gene: 11. CDR1 is SGHVS and CDR2 is FNYEAQ in the germline V gene. Here the CDR3 reads CASRGTGDPPGTQYF. As DNA, the CDR3 is TGTGCCAGCAGGGGGACAGGGGATCCCCCCGGGACCCAGTACTTC.